This is a list of T cell receptor beta chains from one sample in a study of T cell responses to AZD1222 COVID-19 vaccine. TCRdb keeps only in-frame clones here, not all; method: immunoSEQ multiplex PCR. The sample has about 140,000 clones; about 91% are singletons. Here the sequenced sample was peripheral blood, taken 28 days after the second AZD1222 dose. These receptors came from an adult who received the AZD1222 COVID-19 vaccine. CDR3s include the opening cysteine and the closing phenylalanine or tryptophan. D genes are given only for firm matches. Rows give clone size only sometimes, using once, few, many, or a class for an expanded clone.

clone size: .; CDR3 length: 13; D gene: .; V gene: TRBV28; J gene: TRBJ2-7; CDR3 protein: CASSSLGGGQQYF; CDR3 DNA: TGTGCCAGCAGTTCCCTTGGGGGGGGGCAGCAGTACTTC
clone size: .; CDR3 length: 15; D gene: .; V gene: TRBV7-2; J gene: TRBJ1-3; CDR3 protein: CASSLGSSIGNTIYF; CDR3 DNA: TGTGCCAGCAGCCTCGGATCCTCGATCGGAAACACCATATATTTT
clone size: .; CDR3 length: 13; D gene: .; V gene: TRBV11-2; J gene: TRBJ1-2; CDR3 protein: CASSLERDRGYTF; CDR3 DNA: TGTGCCAGCAGCTTAGAGAGGGATCGTGGCTACACCTTC
clone size: .; CDR3 length: 13; D gene: .; V gene: TRBV30; J gene: TRBJ1-3; CDR3 protein: CAWSVQPGNTIYF; CDR3 DNA: TGTGCCTGGAGTGTACAACCTGGAAACACCATATATTTT
clone size: .; CDR3 length: 15; D gene: TRBD1; V gene: TRBV19; J gene: TRBJ1-2; CDR3 protein: CASSARDRGDYGYTF; CDR3 DNA: TGTGCCAGTAGTGCCCGGGACAGGGGGGACTATGGCTACACCTTC
clone size: few; CDR3 length: 16; D gene: TRBD1; V gene: TRBV15; J gene: TRBJ1-4; CDR3 protein: CATSSFQGQGSEKLFF; CDR3 DNA: TGTGCCACCAGCAGCTTCCAAGGACAGGGCTCTGAAAAACTGTTTTTT
clone size: .; CDR3 length: 12; D gene: .; V gene: TRBV28; J gene: TRBJ1-1; CDR3 protein: CASSWTSTEAFF; CDR3 DNA: TGTGCCAGCAGTTGGACAAGCACTGAAGCTTTCTTT
clone size: .; CDR3 length: 14; D gene: .; V gene: TRBV14; J gene: TRBJ2-2; CDR3 protein: CASRPGRSTGELFF; CDR3 DNA: TGTGCCAGCAGACCGGGTCGGAGCACCGGGGAGCTGTTTTTT
clone size: .; CDR3 length: 17; D gene: TRBD1; V gene: TRBV2; J gene: TRBJ1-2; CDR3 protein: CASSKTGGAFSNYGYTF; CDR3 DNA: TGTGCCAGCAGTAAAACAGGGGGCGCGTTTTCTAACTATGGCTACACCTTC
clone size: .; CDR3 length: 13; D gene: .; V gene: TRBV10-2; J gene: TRBJ2-5; CDR3 protein: CASSESPTETQYF; CDR3 DNA: TGCGCCAGCAGTGAGTCCCCAACAGAGACCCAGTACTTC
clone size: .; CDR3 length: 15; D gene: .; V gene: TRBV6-5; J gene: TRBJ2-2; CDR3 protein: CASSRRDGGLRELFF; CDR3 DNA: TGTGCCAGCAGCCGCCGGGACGGTGGTTTAAGGGAGCTGTTTTTT
clone size: .; CDR3 length: 15; D gene: TRBD2; V gene: TRBV6-5; J gene: TRBJ2-7; CDR3 protein: CASSKGLAESYEQYF; CDR3 DNA: TGTGCCAGCAGTAAGGGACTAGCGGAATCCTACGAGCAGTACTTC
clone size: .; CDR3 length: 11; D gene: .; V gene: TRBV14; J gene: TRBJ2-7; CDR3 protein: CASSQWGEQYF; CDR3 DNA: TGTGCCAGCAGCCAGTGGGGAGAGCAGTACTTC
clone size: .; CDR3 length: 14; D gene: .; V gene: TRBV5-1; J gene: TRBJ1-2; CDR3 protein: CASSSRGKDYGYTF; CDR3 DNA: TGCGCCAGCAGCTCCCGGGGGAAGGACTATGGCTACACCTTC
clone size: .; CDR3 length: 15; D gene: TRBD1; V gene: TRBV28; J gene: TRBJ1-4; CDR3 protein: CASSPGQGHNEKLFF; CDR3 DNA: TGTGCCAGCAGTCCCGGACAGGGTCATAATGAAAAACTGTTTTTT
clone size: .; CDR3 length: 15; D gene: .; V gene: TRBV6-6; J gene: TRBJ1-1; CDR3 protein: CASSYRTGKNTEAFF; CDR3 DNA: TGTGCCAGCAGTTACCGTACAGGGAAGAACACTGAAGCTTTCTTT
clone size: .; CDR3 length: 12; D gene: .; V gene: TRBV28; J gene: TRBJ1-1; CDR3 protein: CASSLLWGEAFF; CDR3 DNA: TGTGCCAGCAGTTTATTGTGGGGTGAAGCTTTCTTT
clone size: .; CDR3 length: 15; D gene: .; V gene: TRBV5-1; J gene: TRBJ2-1; CDR3 protein: CASSLGYASLAEQFF; CDR3 DNA: TGCGCCAGCAGCTTGGGATATGCTAGTCTAGCGGAGCAGTTCTTC
clone size: .; CDR3 length: 16; D gene: .; V gene: TRBV25-1; J gene: TRBJ2-2; CDR3 protein: CASSEIWAGNTGELFF; CDR3 DNA: TGTGCCAGCAGTGAAATATGGGCAGGGAACACCGGGGAGCTGTTTTTT
clone size: .; CDR3 length: 16; D gene: .; V gene: TRBV15; J gene: TRBJ1-5; CDR3 protein: CATSTDRTTSNQPQHF; CDR3 DNA: TGTGCCACCAGCACGGACAGAACAACTAGCAATCAGCCCCAGCATTTT
clone size: .; CDR3 length: 16; D gene: TRBD1; V gene: TRBV9; J gene: TRBJ1-3; CDR3 protein: CASSPTGDRAGNTIYF; CDR3 DNA: TGTGCCAGCAGCCCAACCGGGGACAGAGCAGGAAACACCATATATTTT
clone size: .; CDR3 length: 15; D gene: .; V gene: TRBV7-9; J gene: TRBJ2-7; CDR3 protein: CASSLMGSLSYEQYF; CDR3 DNA: TGTGCCAGCAGCTTAATGGGCAGCCTATCCTACGAGCAGTACTTC
clone size: .; CDR3 length: 15; D gene: .; V gene: TRBV5-4; J gene: TRBJ2-5; CDR3 protein: CASSYQGVGQETQYF; CDR3 DNA: TGTGCCAGCAGCTATCAGGGAGTGGGTCAAGAGACCCAGTACTTC
clone size: .; CDR3 length: 14; D gene: .; V gene: TRBV5-1; J gene: TRBJ1-4; CDR3 protein: CASSLGATNEKLFF; CDR3 DNA: TGCGCCAGCAGCTTGGGGGCAACTAATGAAAAACTGTTTTTT
clone size: .; CDR3 length: 11; D gene: .; V gene: TRBV5-1; J gene: TRBJ2-7; CDR3 protein: CASSQGREQYF; CDR3 DNA: TGCGCCAGCAGCCAAGGACGGGAGCAGTACTTC
clone size: .; CDR3 length: 16; D gene: TRBD2; V gene: TRBV11-3; J gene: TRBJ2-1; CDR3 protein: CASSLGLAGVRNEQFF; CDR3 DNA: TGTGCCAGCAGCTTAGGACTAGCGGGAGTGCGGAATGAGCAGTTCTTC
clone size: .; CDR3 length: 16; D gene: TRBD1; V gene: TRBV19; J gene: TRBJ2-3; CDR3 protein: CASRLRDSLRTDTQYF; CDR3 DNA: TGTGCCAGTAGGCTTCGGGACAGTCTTAGGACAGATACGCAGTATTTT
clone size: .; CDR3 length: 16; D gene: TRBD1; V gene: TRBV5-1; J gene: TRBJ2-1; CDR3 protein: CASSLGGTGVLYEQFF; CDR3 DNA: TGCGCCAGCAGCTTGGGAGGGACAGGGGTTCTCTATGAGCAGTTCTTC
clone size: .; CDR3 length: 12; D gene: .; V gene: TRBV18; J gene: TRBJ1-1; CDR3 protein: CASSPSGTEAFF; CDR3 DNA: TGTGCCAGCTCACCTTCGGGAACTGAAGCTTTCTTT
clone size: .; CDR3 length: 18; D gene: .; V gene: TRBV19; J gene: TRBJ2-2; CDR3 protein: CASSIIRGRATNTGELFF; CDR3 DNA: TGTGCCAGTAGTATAATCCGCGGCAGGGCCACGAACACCGGGGAGCTGTTTTTT
clone size: .; CDR3 length: 12; D gene: .; V gene: TRBV19; J gene: TRBJ2-1; CDR3 protein: CASSRPRDEQFF; CDR3 DNA: TGTGCCAGTAGCCGGCCGCGGGATGAGCAGTTCTTC
clone size: .; CDR3 length: 13; D gene: .; V gene: TRBV6-2/TRBV6-3; J gene: TRBJ1-2; CDR3 protein: CASSYSRDYGYTF; CDR3 DNA: TGTGCCAGCAGTTATAGCCGGGACTATGGCTACACCTTC